This paragraph reports one T cell receptor (beta chain). In the source study's methods: Amplification of reference gene primers provided the estimated nucleated cell counts. Profiling relied on immunoSEQ multiplex PCR, and the TCRdb table lists in-frame clones only, not all of them. V, J and clone size were drawn from that table, and D and trimming were deduced from the DNA. The sample consists of about 180,000 clones, around 88% of them appearing once. Germline assignment: CDR1 SSHAT and CDR2 FNYEAQ (reference sequence). This CDR3 region has 15 residues. The V gene end was trimmed by 4 bases and the J gene end by 2 bases; junction bases not matched to a gene: 3. The sample originates from a study of blood T cell repertoires in COVID-19. Study at large: Whether acute or convalescent, the COVID-19 samples came from the United States, Italy and Spain.

Clinical history as reported by participants underpinned cohort assignment. Donors in Cohort 3 who had recovered were those with two negative PCRs, healthcare professional clearance, or resolution of their symptoms. The sequence was collected from a woman in her twenties or thirties who had recovered from COVID-19. The chain couples TRBV7-7 to TRBJ2-3; 10 bases align to TRBD2. Source material: PBMCs or T cells enriched from blood (not recorded which). The CDR3 protein is CASSSGLADTDTQYF. The CDR3 bases are TGTGCCAGCAGCTCCGGACTAGCGGACACAGATACGCAGTATTTT.